This passage covers 11 T cell receptor beta chains from one sample sequenced in a study of blood T cell repertoires in COVID-19. Libraries were prepared by immunoSEQ multiplex PCR; TCRdb keeps only in-frame clonotypes and omits some of them. The sample shows 150,000 to 200,000 clones, about 88% of them seen only once. Source material: peripheral blood. The receptors were sampled from a human donor in a cohort sampled during active COVID-19.

The genes are TRBV7-2 and TRBJ2-7; the match to TRBD1 covers 11 bases. Germline V lookup: CDR1 SGHTA, CDR2 FQGNSA. The CDR3 is 14 residues long. The V segment lost 7 bases and the J segment 3 bases; nucleotides outside the gene matches: 5. CDR3 sequence: CASNRDRGGYEQYF. In DNA form, the CDR3 reads TGTGCCAGCAACCGGGACAGGGGGGGCTACGAGCAGTACTTC.

This chain connects TRBV10-3 to TRBJ1-4; D gene uncertain. The CDR3 extends over 14 amino acids. CDR1 is ENHRY and CDR2 is SYGVKD in the germline V gene. Trimming pared 3 bases from V and 5 bases from J, leaving 10 bases between. The CDR3 reads CAISDQATNEKLFF. CDR3 nucleotide sequence: TGTGCCATCAGTGATCAGGCGACGAATGAAAAACTGTTTTTT.

The chain links TRBV28 to TRBJ2-7, with TRBD1 identical over 10 bases. CDR1 and CDR2 from the germline V gene are MDHEN and SYDVKM. J lost 4 bases, V lost 3 bases, and 6 bases had no gene match. The CDR3 is 15 amino acids. CDR3 in amino acids: CASSFSGQGFYEQYF. The CDR3 coding sequence is TGTGCCAGCAGTTTTTCGGGACAGGGGTTTTACGAGCAGTACTTC.

This chain joins TRBV6-6 and TRBJ1-4; D perhaps matches TRBD1 (5 bases). The CDR3 sequence is 14 residues long. V was cut by 7 bases and J by 3 bases, with 12 bases left in between. In germline, CDR1 is MNHNY, CDR2 SVGAGI (reference sequence). CDR3 loop: CASNDRQPNEKLFF. CDR3 nucleotides: TGTGCCAGCAATGATCGACAGCCTAATGAAAAACTGTTTTTT.

This clone turned up a few times. CDR3 sequence: CASRQRLSNTGELFF. For the CDR3, the DNA is TGTGCCAGCAGACAGCGACTATCGAACACCGGGGAGCTGTTTTTT. This sequence joins TRBV27 and TRBJ2-2; possible D gene TRBD2, 5 bases. The CDR3 has 15 amino acids. Trimming pared 6 bases from V and 0 bases from J, leaving 11 bases between. Germline V CDR1 and CDR2: MNHEY, SMNVEV (reference sequence).

This clone showed up just once. This chain links TRBV3-1 (or the pseudogene TRBV3-2) with TRBJ1-2; TRBD1 aligns across 8 bases. CDR3 length equals 16 residues. Unmatched junction bases numbered 9, after V lost 5 bases and J lost 1 base. The V gene's germline CDR1 is LGHDT and CDR2 YNNKEL (reference sequence). The CDR3 sequence is CASSSRTGKSNYGYTF. The DNA for the CDR3 is TGTGCCAGCAGCTCCCGGACAGGGAAGAGTAACTATGGCTACACCTTC.

This clone was seen once. The rearrangement uses TRBV9 and TRBJ2-3, with 9 positions matching TRBD2. V was clipped by 3 bases and J by 8 bases; unmatched bases: 13. There are 16 residues in the CDR3. CDR1 is SGDLS, CDR2 YYNGEE, per germline. The CDR3 region is CASSAHQAGGGGTQYF. The DNA for the CDR3 is TGTGCCAGCAGCGCCCACCAGGCGGGAGGGGGCGGTACGCAGTATTTT.

The rearrangement joins TRBV5-6 to TRBJ2-3, with TRBD2 identical over 7 bases. CDR3 length: 15 residues. The J segment lost 2 bases and the V segment lost 0 bases, leaving 3 bases of the junction unmatched. Germline V lookup: CDR1 SGHDT, CDR2 YYEEEE. CDR3 region: CASSLGDYPTDTQYF. CDR3 coding DNA: TGTGCCAGCAGCTTGGGGGACTATCCCACAGATACGCAGTATTTT.

The J gene is TRBJ2-3, the V gene TRBV5-8; 8 nucleotides agree with TRBD2. V trimming: 3 bases; J trimming: 0 bases; junction bases outside the gene matches: 3. This CDR3 spans 15 amino acids. Per the germline V gene, CDR1 is SGHTS and CDR2 is YDEGEE. The CDR3 region is CASSSLAGSTDTQYF. CDR3 DNA sequence: TGTGCCAGCAGCTCGTTAGCGGGAAGCACAGATACGCAGTATTTT.

The V and J genes are TRBV12-5 and TRBJ1-3; D is uncertain. V lost 4 bases, J lost 0 bases, and 7 bases lay in between. Germline V lookup: CDR1 LGHNT, CDR2 FRNRAP. This CDR3 has 14 residues. The CDR3 reads CASGWWSSGNTIYF. The CDR3 DNA reads as TGTGCTAGTGGTTGGTGGAGCTCTGGAAACACCATATATTTT. The full variable domain, its missing parts supplied by reference TRBV12-5 and TRBJ1-3, is DARVTQTPRHKVTEMGQEVTMRCQPILGHNTVFWYRQTMMQGLELLAYFRNRAPLDDSGMPKDRFSAEMPDATLATLKIQPSEPRDSAVYFCASGWWSSGNTIYFGEGSWLTVV.

In nucleotides, the CDR3 is TGTGCCAGCAGCCCTCGAAGTAGCGGCCGCGCAGATACGCAGTATTTT. It translates to CASSPRSSGRADTQYF. This chain joins TRBV9 and TRBJ2-3; tentative D call: TRBD2 (6 bases). The CDR3 runs to 16 residues. The germline gives CDR1 SGDLS, CDR2 YYNGEE. V was cut by 4 bases and J by 4 bases, with 19 bases left in between.